The table lists the clone carrying this T cell receptor beta chain with a count of one. Using immunoSEQ multiplex PCR, the repertoire was profiled, and TCRdb retains in-frame clones only, with some absent. The sample carries about 260,000 clones, roughly 90% recorded once. This specimen comes from a study of blood T cell repertoires in COVID-19. Study details: Italy, Spain and the United States were the sources of the convalescent and acute COVID-19 samples. T cells, B-cell-depleted T cells, or PBMCs provided the cDNA or gDNA that served as material.

A Seattle source enrolled patients during active infection and followed them longitudinally. With 6 bases removed from V and 2 bases from J, the gap between germline ends came to 10 bases. The CDR3 has 13 amino acids. Per germline, CDR1 ENHRY and CDR2 SYGVKD. The origin of this receptor is a woman under 40 with COVID-19, enrolled during active disease. The sequencing input was peripheral blood. V gene TRBV10-3 combines with J gene TRBJ1-1, with D possibly TRBD1 on 6 matching bases. The CDR3 sequence: CAIRGHSNTEAFF. CDR3 coding DNA: TGTGCCATCAGGGGACATTCTAACACTGAAGCTTTCTTT.